The 11 T cell receptor beta chains below were found in one sample sequenced in a study of blood T cell repertoires in COVID-19. Only in-frame clones appear in the TCRdb table, and some are missing; sequencing was by immunoSEQ multiplex PCR. The table shows about 76,000 clones, with roughly nine tenths occurring only once. Sequencing used peripheral blood. Receptors originate from a human donor in a cohort sampled during active COVID-19.

The gene calls are TRBV27 and TRBJ1-6, with 10 nucleotides matching TRBD1. The CDR3 is 20 residues long. Germline-derived CDR1 and CDR2 are MNHEY and SMNVEV (reference sequence). The trim removed 5 bases at V and 0 bases at J, leaving 13 bases unmatched. The CDR3 reads CASSPRQGALKSSYNSPLHF. The CDR3, as DNA: TGTGCCAGCAGTCCCCGACAGGGGGCCTTAAAGAGCTCCTATAATTCACCCCTCCACTTT.

The rearrangement uses TRBV4-3 and TRBJ2-1, with a tentative D call TRBD2 (6 bases). Germline V gene data show CDR1 as LGHNA and CDR2 as YSLEER. The length of the CDR3 is 16 residues. The ends were cut back, 4 bases at V and 2 bases at J, with 15 bases in the middle. CDR3 coding DNA: TGCGCCAGCAGCCGGCTGGAGGGGAGAACCTACAATGAGCAGTTCTTC. Amino acids: CASSRLEGRTYNEQFF.

This chain joins TRBV6-1 and TRBJ2-5, with 12 bases aligning to TRBD1. Germline V gene lookup returns CDR1 MNHNS and CDR2 SASEGT. This CDR3 contains 15 residues. The trim removed 3 bases at V and 5 bases at J, leaving 4 bases unmatched. The CDR3 region is CASSEGQGARETQYF. DNA for the CDR3: TGTGCCAGCAGTGAGGGACAGGGGGCGCGGGAGACCCAGTACTTC.

This clone occurred a few times. The rearrangement links TRBV6-5 to TRBJ2-2; a weak D match, TRBD2 (6 bases). Germline values: CDR1 MNHEY, CDR2 SVGAGI. Trimming left V 7 bases short and J 6 bases short, with 15 bases between. The CDR3 consists of 14 residues. CDR3 nucleotide sequence: TGTGCCAGCACATCCCCACTAGCTTCCGGGGAGCTGTTTTTT. Protein product: CASTSPLASGELFF.

This clone was observed once. The J gene is TRBJ2-6, the V gene TRBV19; D is unresolved. This CDR3 comprises 16 residues. Germline assignment: CDR1 LNHDA and CDR2 SQIVND (reference sequence). V was pared by 4 bases and J by 2 bases, with 12 bases between. CDR3 nucleotides: TGTGCCAGTAGTACACAACACACCCCTGGGGCCAACGTCCTGACTTTC. As protein: CASSTQHTPGANVLTF.

The V call is TRBV13, the J call TRBJ2-7, with TRBD2 identical over 8 bases. V was pared by 0 bases and J by 4 bases, with 8 bases of the junction left unmatched. Germline V gene lookup returns CDR1 PRHDT and CDR2 FYEKMQ (reference sequence). CDR3 length: 16 amino acids. The CDR3 loop is CASSLGTGTRGYEQYF. Here the CDR3 DNA reads TGTGCCAGCAGCTTAGGAACCGGGACTAGGGGATACGAGCAGTACTTC.

This sequence joins TRBV6-5 and TRBJ1-1; D not resolved. The CDR3 is 14 residues long. The V and J ends lost 6 bases and 2 bases respectively, with 13 bases between them. From germline, CDR1 is MNHEY and CDR2 SVGAGI. The CDR3 bases are TGTGCCAGCAGGGACGTGCGGGGTAACACTGAAGCTTTCTTT. As protein: CASRDVRGNTEAFF.

The rearrangement links TRBV18 to TRBJ1-3, with D perhaps matching TRBD1 (6 bases). CDR1 and CDR2 from the germline V gene are KGHSH and LQKENI. Trimming removed 1 base at V and 2 bases at J, with 12 bases between. CDR3 length equals 16 residues. This CDR3 reads CASSPQQQGTGNTIYF. DNA for the CDR3: TGTGCCAGCTCACCACAACAACAGGGAACTGGAAACACCATATATTTT.

The chain links TRBV9 to TRBJ2-1; a possible D gene is TRBD2 (5 bases). The CDR3 contains 16 residues. Germline V gives CDR1 SGDLS, CDR2 YYNGEE. Deletions cut 4 bases from V and 3 bases from J, with 17 bases between. The CDR3 here is CASSPKSGGLYNEQFF. In DNA form, the CDR3 reads TGTGCCAGCAGCCCAAAATCTGGCGGGCTCTACAATGAGCAGTTCTTC.

This clone was detected only a few times. V gene TRBV4-1 combines with J gene TRBJ2-6; tentatively, D is TRBD1 (5 bases). The V end lost 1 base, the J end lost 3 bases, and 10 bases lay between the germline ends. This CDR3 region has 16 residues. Germline values: CDR1 MGHRA, CDR2 YSYEKL. The CDR3 spells CASSQGQGGGANVLTF. The CDR3, as DNA: TGCGCCAGCAGCCAAGGGCAGGGCGGTGGGGCCAACGTCCTGACTTTC.

The chain has TRBV5-5 and TRBJ2-1; D perhaps matches TRBD2 (7 bases). There are 16 residues in the CDR3. V was pared by 5 bases and J by 7 bases, with 22 bases between. The germline V gene has CDR1 SGHKS and CDR2 YYEKEE (reference sequence). CDR3 amino acids: CASRWGGGIRGNEQFF. In DNA form, the CDR3 reads TGTGCCAGCAGATGGGGAGGGGGAATTAGAGGGAATGAGCAGTTCTTC.